These T cell receptor beta chains were read from a single sample in a study of shared clonotypes between healthy human individuals. Clones were sequenced by immunoSEQ multiplex PCR, and TCRdb holds only the in-frame ones, with some missing. The table lists about 2,100,000 clones, 85% to 95% of them singletons. Sequencing used naive CD8+ T cells from PBMCs. Every receptor here comes from a man aged 18 to 29 in good health. Some clones in this sample may be carry-over from other donors' samples. The CDR3 runs from the conserved cysteine through the conserved F or W. D genes are given only for firm matches. Size values are once, few and many counts, or a class for expanded clones, and some rows have none.

>NA|NA|TRBJ2-7|TRBV9
CASSVGSGPHEQYF
TGTGCCAGCAGCGTAGGGAGCGGGCCCCACGAGCAGTACTTC
>NA|NA|TRBJ2-1|TRBV9
CASSVDGRSRNEQFF
TGTGCCAGCAGCGTAGACGGGAGATCCCGTAATGAGCAGTTCTTC
>NA|NA|TRBJ2-4|TRBV6-6
CASRQGWDGIQYF
TGTGCCAGCAGACAGGGATGGGACGGCATTCAGTACTTC
>TRBD1|NA|TRBJ2-7|TRBV27
CASSLGTGGHEQYF
TGTGCCAGCAGTTTGGGGACAGGGGGCCACGAGCAGTACTTC
>NA|NA|TRBJ2-1|TRBV4-3
CASSQGLAGNEQFF
TGCGCCAGCAGCCAAGGGCTAGCAGGCAATGAGCAGTTCTTC
>TRBD2|few|TRBJ2-2|TRBV9
CASSVGSGRVVTGELFF
TGTGCCAGCAGCGTCGGTAGCGGGAGGGTAGTCACCGGGGAGCTGTTTTTT
>NA|NA|TRBJ2-5|TRBV6-5
CASSYSGTQQETQYF
TGTGCCAGCAGTTACTCCGGGACCCAACAAGAGACCCAGTACTTC
>NA|NA|TRBJ2-2|TRBV27
CASSYRNTGELFF
TGTGCCAGCAGTTACAGAAACACCGGGGAGCTGTTTTTT
>TRBD2|once|TRBJ2-2|TRBV25-1
CATDSGGRTGELFF
TGTGCCACCGATTCGGGAGGTCGCACCGGGGAGCTGTTTTTT
>TRBD1|NA|TRBJ1-1|TRBV7-9
CASSEDRTGNTEAFF
TGTGCCAGCAGCGAAGATCGGACAGGGAACACTGAAGCTTTCTTT
>NA|NA|TRBJ1-2|TRBV27
CASSPYAGTGYGYTF
TGTGCCAGCAGTCCCTACGCCGGGACGGGCTATGGCTACACCTTC
>NA|NA|TRBJ2-3|TRBV19
CASSTITDTQYF
TGTGCCAGTAGTACAATCACAGATACGCAGTATTTT
>TRBD1|NA|TRBJ2-1|TRBV29-1
CSVAGTGANNEQFF
TGCAGCGTGGCCGGGACAGGGGCCAACAATGAGCAGTTCTTC
>NA|NA|TRBJ2-7|TRBV6-5
CASSYSENFSYEQYF
TGTGCCAGCAGTTACTCCGAGAACTTCTCCTACGAGCAGTACTTC
>NA|NA|TRBJ2-3|TRBV7-8
CASSLTGTGQTDTQYF
TGTGCCAGCAGCTTAACCGGGACGGGACAAACAGATACGCAGTATTTT
>TRBD2|NA|TRBJ2-7|TRBV5-5
CASSSLAGGPGEQYF
TGTGCCAGCAGCTCTTTAGCGGGAGGGCCGGGGGAGCAGTACTTC
>NA|once|TRBJ2-1|TRBV11-2
CASSQRRGTLLTDEQFF
TGTGCCAGCAGCCAAAGGCGTGGGACTCTCCTGACGGATGAGCAGTTCTTC
>TRBD2|NA|TRBJ2-7|TRBV11-1
CASSFSGGTYEQYF
TGTGCCAGCAGCTTTAGCGGGGGAACCTACGAGCAGTACTTC
>NA|NA|TRBJ2-7|TRBV4-1
CASSQVSGPYEQYF
TGCGCCAGCAGCCAGGTGAGCGGACCCTACGAGCAGTACTTC
>NA|NA|TRBJ2-4|TRBV28
CASTQSSGRTGAKNIQYF
TGTGCCAGCACCCAGTCTTCGGGCAGGACGGGAGCCAAAAACATTCAGTACTTC
>NA|NA|TRBJ2-1|TRBV7-2
CASSLEKSLYNEQFF
TGTGCCAGCAGCTTAGAAAAAAGCCTCTACAATGAGCAGTTCTTC
>NA|NA|TRBJ1-1|TRBV29-1
CSVVSSREGAFF
TGCAGCGTTGTTTCTTCCCGGGAGGGTGCTTTCTTT
>TRBD1|NA|TRBJ2-3|TRBV27
CASSPGTGFTDTQYF
TGTGCCAGCAGTCCCGGGACAGGGTTCACAGATACGCAGTATTTT
>NA|NA|TRBJ2-7|TRBV6-5
CASSYSTGSFYF
TGTGCCAGCAGTTACTCGACAGGATCCTTCTACTTC
>NA|NA|TRBJ2-7|TRBV5-1
CASSRGASYEQYF
TGCGCCAGCAGCCGGGGCGCATCCTACGAGCAGTACTTC
>TRBD1|NA|TRBJ2-1|TRBV5-6
CASRQGYNEQFF
TGTGCCAGCCGACAGGGCTACAATGAGCAGTTCTTC
>TRBD1|NA|TRBJ2-2|TRBV9
CASSAWDRNTGELFF
TGTGCCAGCAGCGCCTGGGACAGGAACACCGGGGAGCTGTTTTTT
>NA|once|TRBJ1-5|TRBV28
CASSLEGSSSNQPQHF
TGTGCCAGCAGTTTAGAGGGGTCCTCTAGCAATCAGCCCCAGCATTTT
>NA|NA|TRBJ1-2|TRBV7-9
CASSSLGGYGYTF
TGTGCCAGCAGCTCCCTTGGGGGGTACGGCTACACCTTC
>TRBD2|NA|TRBJ2-5|TRBV4-1
CASRGGETQYF
TGCGCCAGCAGGGGGGGGGAGACCCAGTACTTC
>NA|NA|TRBJ2-7|TRBV4-2
CASSQEGDKSYEQYF
TGTGCCAGCAGCCAAGAGGGGGATAAATCCTACGAGCAGTACTTC
>NA|NA|TRBJ2-1|TRBV7-6
CASSGLTGEQFF
TGTGCCAGCAGCGGCCTGACGGGTGAGCAGTTCTTC
>TRBD2|NA|TRBJ2-3|TRBV27
CASSFVAGGPGDTQYF
TGTGCCAGTAGTTTTGTCGCGGGAGGGCCGGGAGATACGCAGTATTTT
>TRBD2|NA|TRBJ2-1|TRBV29-1
CSVEGLLAGGLSSYNEQFF
TGCAGCGTTGAAGGGCTGCTAGCGGGAGGCCTAAGCTCCTACAATGAGCAGTTCTTC
>TRBD1|NA|TRBJ1-2|TRBV10-3
CAISPGQGEDYGYTF
TGTGCCATCAGCCCCGGACAGGGTGAAGACTATGGCTACACCTTC
>NA|NA|TRBJ2-7|TRBV21-1
CARVFYRDSRFHEQYF
TGTGCCAGAGTTTTTTACCGGGACTCCCGTTTCCACGAGCAGTACTTC
>TRBD2|once|TRBJ2-1|TRBV7-3
CASSRDPSGRHNEQFF
TGTGCCAGCAGCCGAGACCCTAGCGGGAGACACAATGAGCAGTTCTTC
>TRBD2|NA|TRBJ2-7|TRBV6-5
CASSSRLAGGLEQYF
TGTGCCAGCAGTTCTCGACTAGCGGGAGGACTCGAGCAGTACTTC
>TRBD2|once|TRBJ2-1|TRBV4-1
CASSPVVTSVANEQFF
TGCGCCAGCAGCCCAGTAGTGACTAGCGTTGCCAATGAGCAGTTCTTC
>NA|NA|TRBJ1-1|TRBV28
CASSPTIQGEAFF
TGTGCCAGCAGCCCGACGATACAGGGTGAAGCTTTCTTT
>NA|NA|TRBJ1-2|TRBV2
CASSARGQPHLANYGYTF
TGTGCCAGCAGTGCAAGAGGACAGCCTCACTTAGCTAACTATGGCTACACCTTC
>TRBD1|NA|TRBJ2-3|TRBV18
CASSSDREADTQYF
TGTGCCAGCTCATCGGACAGGGAAGCAGATACGCAGTATTTT
>NA|NA|TRBJ2-7|TRBV5-8
CASSLRRTYEQYF
TGTGCCAGCAGCTTGAGGCGGACCTACGAGCAGTACTTC
>NA|NA|TRBJ2-7|TRBV29-1
CSVVLGVLYEQYF
TGCAGCGTTGTTTTGGGGGTGCTCTACGAGCAGTACTTC
>TRBD2|NA|TRBJ2-1|TRBV7-8
CASSAPLAGPDNEQFF
TGTGCCAGCAGCGCCCCCCTAGCGGGCCCAGACAATGAGCAGTTCTTC
>NA|NA|TRBJ1-1|TRBV5-4
CASSLHETEAFF
TGTGCCAGCAGCTTGCACGAGACTGAAGCTTTCTTT
>NA|NA|TRBJ2-7|TRBV19
CASSQPGWDNYEQYF
TGTGCCAGTAGTCAACCCGGTTGGGACAACTACGAGCAGTACTTC
>NA|NA|TRBJ1-1|TRBV19
CASSGRGAFF
TGTGCCAGTAGCGGGCGTGGGGCTTTCTTT
>TRBD1|NA|TRBJ2-7|TRBV6-5
CASSYGTGGYEQYF
TGTGCCAGCAGTTACGGGACAGGGGGCTACGAGCAGTACTTC
>NA|NA|TRBJ2-1|TRBV11-2
CASSFSPIGLSYNEQFF
TGTGCCAGCAGCTTTTCCCCGATTGGACTCTCCTACAATGAGCAGTTCTTC
>NA|NA|TRBJ1-1|TRBV9
CASSVDGGNMNTEAFF
TGTGCCAGCAGCGTAGATGGGGGGAACATGAACACTGAAGCTTTCTTT
>NA|NA|TRBJ1-5|TRBV7-2
CASSSYSNQPQHF
TGTGCCAGCAGCTCCTATAGCAATCAGCCCCAGCATTTT
>TRBD1|NA|TRBJ2-1|TRBV9
CASSADRGRQFF
TGTGCCAGCAGCGCCGACAGGGGAAGGCAGTTCTTC